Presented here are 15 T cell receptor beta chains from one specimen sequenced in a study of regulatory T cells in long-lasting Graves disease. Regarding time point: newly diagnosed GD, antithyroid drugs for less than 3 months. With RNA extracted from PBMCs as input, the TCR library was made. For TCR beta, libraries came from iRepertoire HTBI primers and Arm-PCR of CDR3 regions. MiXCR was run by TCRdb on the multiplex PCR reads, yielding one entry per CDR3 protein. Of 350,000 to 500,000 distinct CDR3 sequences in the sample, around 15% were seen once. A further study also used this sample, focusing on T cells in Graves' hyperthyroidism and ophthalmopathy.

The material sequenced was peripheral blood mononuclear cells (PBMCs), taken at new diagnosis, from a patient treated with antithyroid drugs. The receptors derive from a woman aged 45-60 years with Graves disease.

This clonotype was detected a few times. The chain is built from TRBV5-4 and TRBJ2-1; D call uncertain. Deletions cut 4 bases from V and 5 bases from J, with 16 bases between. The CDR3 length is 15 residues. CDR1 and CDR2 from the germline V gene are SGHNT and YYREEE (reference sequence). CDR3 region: CASSPIGVGNNEQFF. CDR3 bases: TGTGCCAGCAGCCCCATTGGGGTTGGGAACAATGAGCAGTTCTTC.

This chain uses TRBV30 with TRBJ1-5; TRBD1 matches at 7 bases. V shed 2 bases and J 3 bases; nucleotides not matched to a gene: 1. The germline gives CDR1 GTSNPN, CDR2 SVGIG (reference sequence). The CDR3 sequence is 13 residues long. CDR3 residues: CAWSRGLNQPQHF. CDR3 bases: TGTGCCTGGAGTAGGGGGCTCAATCAGCCCCAGCATTTT.

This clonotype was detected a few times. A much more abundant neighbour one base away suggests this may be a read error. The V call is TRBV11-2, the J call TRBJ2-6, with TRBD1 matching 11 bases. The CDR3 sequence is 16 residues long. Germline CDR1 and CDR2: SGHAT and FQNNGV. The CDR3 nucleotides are TGTGCCAGCAGACACGGACAGGGGGCTGGGGCCAACGCCCTGACTTTC. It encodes CASRHGQGAGANALTF.

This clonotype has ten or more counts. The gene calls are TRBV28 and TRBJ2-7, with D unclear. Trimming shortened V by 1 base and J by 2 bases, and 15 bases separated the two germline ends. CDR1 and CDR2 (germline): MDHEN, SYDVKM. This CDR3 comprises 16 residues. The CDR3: CASSLFSIDGTYEQYF. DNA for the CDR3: TGTGCCAGCAGTTTATTCTCTATCGACGGCACCTACGAGCAGTACTTC.

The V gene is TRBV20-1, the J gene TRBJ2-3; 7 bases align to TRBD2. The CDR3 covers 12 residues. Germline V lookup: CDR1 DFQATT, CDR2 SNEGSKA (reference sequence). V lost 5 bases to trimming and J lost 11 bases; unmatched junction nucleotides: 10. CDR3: CSAQSGNERQYF. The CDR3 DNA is TGCAGTGCTCAGAGCGGGAATGAGAGGCAGTATTTT.

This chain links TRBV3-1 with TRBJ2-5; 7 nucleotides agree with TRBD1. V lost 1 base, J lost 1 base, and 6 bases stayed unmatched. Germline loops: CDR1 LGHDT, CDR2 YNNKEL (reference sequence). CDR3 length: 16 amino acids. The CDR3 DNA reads TGTGCCAGCAGCCAAGGACAGGGTTTGGGCCAAGAGACCCAGTACTTC. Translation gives CASSQGQGLGQETQYF.

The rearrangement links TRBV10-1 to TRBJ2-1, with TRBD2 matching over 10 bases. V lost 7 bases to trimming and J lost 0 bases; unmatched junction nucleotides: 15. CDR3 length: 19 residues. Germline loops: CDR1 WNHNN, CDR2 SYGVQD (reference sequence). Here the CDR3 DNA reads TGCGCCAGCACTGATCCCAGGACTAGCGGAAAGAGCTCCTACAATGAGCAGTTCTTC. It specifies CASTDPRTSGKSSYNEQFF.

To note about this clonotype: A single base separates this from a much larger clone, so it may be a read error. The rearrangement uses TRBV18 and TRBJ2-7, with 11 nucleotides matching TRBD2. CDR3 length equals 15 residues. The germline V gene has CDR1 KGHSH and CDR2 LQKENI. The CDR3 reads CASSERLAGMYEQSF. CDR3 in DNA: TGTGCCAGCTCAGAACGACTAGCGGGAATGTACGAGCAGTCCTTC. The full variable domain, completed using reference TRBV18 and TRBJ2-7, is NAGVMQNPRHLVRRRGQEARLRCSPMKGHSHVYWYRQLPEEGLKFMVYLQKENIIDESGMPKERFSAEFPKEGPSILRIQQVVRGDSAAYFCASSERLAGMYEQSFGPGTRLTVT.

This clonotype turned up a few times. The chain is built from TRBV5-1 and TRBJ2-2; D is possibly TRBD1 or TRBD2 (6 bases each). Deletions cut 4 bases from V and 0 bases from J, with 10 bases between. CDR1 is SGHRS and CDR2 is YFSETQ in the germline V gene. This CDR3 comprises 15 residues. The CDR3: CASSRGTTNTGELFF. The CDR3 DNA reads TGCGCCAGCAGCCGCGGGACAACGAACACCGGGGAGCTGTTTTTT.

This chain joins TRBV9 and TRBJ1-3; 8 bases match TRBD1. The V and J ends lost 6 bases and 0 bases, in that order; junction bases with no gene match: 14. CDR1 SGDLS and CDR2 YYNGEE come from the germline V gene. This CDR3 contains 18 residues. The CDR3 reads CASNSRQGSPISGNTIYF. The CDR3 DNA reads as TGTGCCAGCAACTCTCGACAGGGGTCCCCTATCTCTGGAAACACCATATATTTT.

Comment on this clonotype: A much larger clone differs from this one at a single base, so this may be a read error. This chain's CDR3 is CASSPFRLAGEYNNQFF. CDR3 nucleotides: TGTGCCAGCAGCCCTTTCAGACTAGCGGGAGAATACAATAATCAGTTCTTC. The V and J genes are TRBV11-2 and TRBJ2-1; 12 bases line up with TRBD2. Germline CDR1 reads SGHAT; CDR2 reads FQNNGV. V lost 5 bases, J lost 13 bases, and 18 bases stayed unmatched. The CDR3 sequence is 17 residues long.

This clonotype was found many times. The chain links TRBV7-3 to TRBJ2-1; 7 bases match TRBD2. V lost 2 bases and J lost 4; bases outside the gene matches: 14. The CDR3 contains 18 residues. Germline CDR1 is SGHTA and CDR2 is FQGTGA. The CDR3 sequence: CASSLGTIGGSPYNEQFF. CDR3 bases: TGTGCCAGCAGCTTAGGTACGATCGGCGGGAGCCCATACAATGAGCAGTTCTTC.

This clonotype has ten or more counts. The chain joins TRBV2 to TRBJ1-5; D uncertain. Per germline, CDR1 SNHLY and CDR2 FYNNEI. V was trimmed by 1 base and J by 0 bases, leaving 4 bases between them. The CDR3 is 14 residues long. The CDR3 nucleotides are TGTGCCAGCAGTGAAGGGGTTAGCAATCAGCCCCAGCATTTT. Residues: CASSEGVSNQPQHF.

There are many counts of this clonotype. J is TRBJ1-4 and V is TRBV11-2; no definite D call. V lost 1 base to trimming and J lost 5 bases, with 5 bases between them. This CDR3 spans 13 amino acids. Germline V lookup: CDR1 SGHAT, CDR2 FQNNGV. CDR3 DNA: TGTGCCAGCAGCTTAGTCAGAAATGAAAAACTGTTTTTT. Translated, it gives CASSLVRNEKLFF.

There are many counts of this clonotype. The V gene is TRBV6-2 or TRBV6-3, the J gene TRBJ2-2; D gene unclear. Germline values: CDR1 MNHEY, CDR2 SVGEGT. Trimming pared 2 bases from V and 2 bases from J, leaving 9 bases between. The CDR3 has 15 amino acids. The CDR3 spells CASSYGDRNTGELFF. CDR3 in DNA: TGTGCCAGCAGTTACGGTGATAGAAACACCGGGGAGCTGTTTTTT.